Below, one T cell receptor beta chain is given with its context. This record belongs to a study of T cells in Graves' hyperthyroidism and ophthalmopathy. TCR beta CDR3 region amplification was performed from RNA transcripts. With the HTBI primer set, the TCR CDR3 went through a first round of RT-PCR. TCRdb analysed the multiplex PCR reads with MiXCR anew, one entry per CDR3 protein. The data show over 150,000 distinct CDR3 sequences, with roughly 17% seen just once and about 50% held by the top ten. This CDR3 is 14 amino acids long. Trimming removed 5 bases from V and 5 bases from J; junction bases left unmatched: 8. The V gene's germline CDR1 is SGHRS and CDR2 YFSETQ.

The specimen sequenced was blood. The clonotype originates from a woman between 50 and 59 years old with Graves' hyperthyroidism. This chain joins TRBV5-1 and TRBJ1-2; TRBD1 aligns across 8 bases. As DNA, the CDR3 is TGCGCCAGCAGTTTTGGGACAGGAGGATATGGCTACACCTTC. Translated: CASSFGTGGYGYTF.